This T cell receptor (beta chain) came from a study of blood T cells in healthy people across ages. Broader study findings: A strong correlation was found between TCR beta diversity and the percentage of naive T cells. Researchers judged that diversity estimates from one million T cells fell short of true values. Researchers said unsorted PBMCs prevented a conclusive naive versus antigen-experienced comparison. Not knowing donor CMV status may have confounded expanded clonotype changes.

Ten or more counts support this clonotype. Its antigen is still unknown. V lost 4 bases and J lost 5; bases outside the gene matches: 4. The length of the CDR3 is 13 residues. A second about 7 to 12 cycle PCR used barcoded and J-beta primers. In TCRdb, the 5' RACE reads were re-called with MiXCR into one record per CDR3 protein. This table holds fewer than 950,000 distinct CDR3 sequences, around 34% found once. The clonotype was recovered from a man younger than 30 in good health. What was sequenced was blood. The rearrangement links TRBV12-3 or TRBV12-4 to TRBJ1-2; 7 nucleotides match TRBD1. CDR3 nucleotide sequence: TGTGCCAGCAGTTGGGACAGATCTTATGGCTACACCTTC. Amino acids: CASSWDRSYGYTF.